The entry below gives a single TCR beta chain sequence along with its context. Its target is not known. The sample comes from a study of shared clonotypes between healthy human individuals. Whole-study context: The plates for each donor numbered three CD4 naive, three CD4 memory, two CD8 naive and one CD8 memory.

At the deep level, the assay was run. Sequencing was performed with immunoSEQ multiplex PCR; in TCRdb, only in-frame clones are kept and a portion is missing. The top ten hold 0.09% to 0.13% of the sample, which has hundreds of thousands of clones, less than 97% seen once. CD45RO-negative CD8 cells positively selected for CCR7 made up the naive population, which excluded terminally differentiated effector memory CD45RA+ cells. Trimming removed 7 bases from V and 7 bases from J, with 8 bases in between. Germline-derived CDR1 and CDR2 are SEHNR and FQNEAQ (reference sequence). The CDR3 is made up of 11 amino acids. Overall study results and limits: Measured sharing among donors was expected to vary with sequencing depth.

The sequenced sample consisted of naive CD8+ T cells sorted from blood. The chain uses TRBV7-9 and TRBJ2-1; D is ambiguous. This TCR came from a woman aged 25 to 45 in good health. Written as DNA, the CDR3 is TGTGCCAGCACCCTGACAAATGAGCAGTTCTTC. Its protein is CASTLTNEQFF.